These 13 T cell receptor beta chains were all obtained from the same sample, sequenced in a study of radiotherapy plus CTLA-4 blockade in lung cancer. Libraries were prepared by immunoSEQ multiplex PCR; TCRdb keeps only in-frame clonotypes and omits some of them. The table lists tens of thousands of clones, roughly 80% of them singletons, with around 0.72% in the top ten. The sequenced sample was peripheral blood, obtained from a patient treated with radiotherapy plus ipilimumab. These receptors came from a human donor with non-small cell lung cancer who had stable disease on radiotherapy plus ipilimumab.

This clone was observed a few times. The genes are TRBV19 and TRBJ1-2; D unresolved. Trimming cost V 7 bases and J 0 bases, with 12 bases left between them. Germline V CDR1 and CDR2: LNHDA, SQIVND (reference sequence). The CDR3 is 14 residues long. This CDR3 is CASTSWEANYGYTF. DNA of the CDR3: TGTGCCAGTACCTCGTGGGAAGCTAACTATGGCTACACCTTC.

The J gene is TRBJ2-2, the V gene TRBV7-3; tentative D call: TRBD2 (5 bases). V was pared by 1 base and J by 4 bases, with 10 bases between. The germline gives CDR1 SGHTA, CDR2 FQGTGA. The CDR3 length is 15 residues. CDR3 coding DNA: TGTGCCAGCAGCTTAATTGCTAGCAGCACCGGGGAGCTGTTTTTT. This codes for CASSLIASSTGELFF.

This rearrangement joins TRBV5-4 to TRBJ2-2; the D call may be TRBD1 or TRBD2 (6 bases each). Germline V gene sequence: CDR1 SGHNT, CDR2 YYREEE (reference sequence). This CDR3 is 16 amino acids long. V lost 5 bases and J 2 bases, leaving 16 bases between the germline ends. Here the CDR3 reads CASSQGGKANTGELFF. Written as DNA, the CDR3 is TGTGCCAGCAGTCAAGGGGGGAAAGCCAACACCGGGGAGCTGTTTTTT.

V is TRBV28 and J is TRBJ2-1, with D possibly TRBD1 on 6 matching bases. V was trimmed by 6 bases and J by 0 bases, leaving 12 bases between them. The germline CDR1 and CDR2 sequences are MDHEN and SYDVKM. This CDR3 contains 15 residues. CDR3 amino acids: CASRGGRRSYNEQFF. CDR3 in DNA: TGTGCCAGCAGAGGGGGACGCCGCTCCTACAATGAGCAGTTCTTC.

This clone was picked up a small number of times. The CDR3 sequence is CASSFGRSSGNTIYF. The CDR3 DNA is TGTGCCAGCAGCTTTGGACGGAGCTCTGGAAACACCATATATTTT. V is TRBV11-1 and J is TRBJ1-3; D gene uncertain. V was shortened by 3 bases and J by 0 bases, with 9 bases between the two germline ends. The CDR3 has 15 residues. Looked up from germline, CDR1 is SGHAT and CDR2 is FQDESV (reference sequence).

The chain has TRBV15 and TRBJ2-7; the D is unclear. V lost 0 bases and J lost 7, with 13 bases in between. The CDR3 runs to 14 residues. The germline V gene has CDR1 LNHNV and CDR2 YYDKDF (reference sequence). The CDR3 reads CATSRDLGVWEQYF. The CDR3 bases are TGTGCCACCAGCAGAGATCTTGGGGTCTGGGAGCAGTACTTC.

V and J are TRBV18 and TRBJ2-7, with 9 nucleotides matching TRBD2. V dropped 4 bases and J dropped 3; count of bases not matched to a gene: 13. The CDR3 is made up of 17 amino acids. Germline CDR1 is KGHSH and CDR2 is LQKENI. The CDR3 DNA follows: TGTGCCAGCTCACTCGTGGGAATCCAGCGGGGGGTCTACGAGCAGTACTTC. Its protein product is CASSLVGIQRGVYEQYF.

This chain joins TRBV19 and TRBJ2-3; 7 nucleotides agree with TRBD2. This CDR3 spans 16 amino acids. With 1 base clipped from V and 8 bases from J, the junction kept 12 bases outside the gene matches. CDR1 LNHDA and CDR2 SQIVND come from the germline V gene (reference sequence). The CDR3 loop reads CASSIGSAGFGGTQYF. As DNA, the CDR3 is TGTGCCAGTAGTATAGGTTCAGCGGGATTCGGGGGTACGCAGTATTTT.

V gene TRBV7-3 combines with J gene TRBJ2-5, with D hard to call. Germline V CDR1 and CDR2: SGHTA, FQGTGA. V was cut by 2 bases and J by 2 bases, with 12 bases left in between. The CDR3 contains 15 residues. CDR3 residues: CASSLFGNRQETQYF. CDR3 DNA: TGTGCCAGCAGCTTATTCGGCAACCGTCAAGAGACCCAGTACTTC.

This chain links TRBV10-3 with TRBJ2-3; D is undetermined. The V gene lost 2 bases and the J gene lost 4 bases, with 4 bases spanning the gap. The CDR3 consists of 12 residues. The germline V gene encodes CDR1 ENHRY and CDR2 SYGVKD. CDR3 sequence: CAISEGADTQYF. The CDR3 DNA follows: TGTGCCATCAGTGAGGGAGCAGATACGCAGTATTTT.

This chain joins TRBV13 and TRBJ2-5, with TRBD1 as a possible D gene (5 bases). The CDR3 length is 15 residues. The V gene lost 0 bases and the J gene lost 1 base, with 9 bases spanning the gap. The germline V gene encodes CDR1 PRHDT and CDR2 FYEKMQ (reference sequence). The CDR3 DNA reads as TGTGCCAGCAGCTTAGGTTGGGGCGGCCAAGAGACCCAGTACTTC. Translating gives CASSLGWGGQETQYF.

Written as DNA, the CDR3 is TGTGCCAGCAGGAGCCTGACTAGTTCAGATACGCAGTATTTT. Its protein product is CASRSLTSSDTQYF. The V and J genes are TRBV6-1 and TRBJ2-3; weak D call: TRBD2 (6 bases). CDR1 is MNHNS, CDR2 SASEGT, per germline. The CDR3 sequence is 14 residues long. Trimming pared 6 bases from V and 4 bases from J, leaving 14 bases between.

This clone has only one observation. The chain uses TRBV28 and TRBJ1-6; D is unclear. Germline loops: CDR1 MDHEN, CDR2 SYDVKM. This CDR3 contains 13 residues. V was cut by 7 bases and J by 7 bases, with 11 bases left in between. CDR3 in DNA: TGTGCCAGCACCACCGATTTAAATTCACCCCTCCACTTT. Residues: CASTTDLNSPLHF.